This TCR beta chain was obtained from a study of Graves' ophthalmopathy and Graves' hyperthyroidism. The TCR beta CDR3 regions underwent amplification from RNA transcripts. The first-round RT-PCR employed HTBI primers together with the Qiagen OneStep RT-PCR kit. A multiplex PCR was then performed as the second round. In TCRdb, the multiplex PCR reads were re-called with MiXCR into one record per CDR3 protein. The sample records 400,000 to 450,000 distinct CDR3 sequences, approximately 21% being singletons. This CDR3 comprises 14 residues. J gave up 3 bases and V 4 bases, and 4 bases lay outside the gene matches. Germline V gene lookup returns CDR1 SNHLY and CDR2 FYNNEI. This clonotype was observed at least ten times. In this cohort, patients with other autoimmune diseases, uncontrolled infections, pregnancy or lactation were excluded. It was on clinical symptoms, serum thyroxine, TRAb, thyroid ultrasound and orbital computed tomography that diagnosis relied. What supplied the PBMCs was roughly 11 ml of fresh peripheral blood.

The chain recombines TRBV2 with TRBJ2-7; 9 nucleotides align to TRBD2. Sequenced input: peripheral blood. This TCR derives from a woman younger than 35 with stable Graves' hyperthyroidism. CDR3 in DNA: TGTGCCAGCAGTGTTACTAGCGGGTTCTACGAGCAGTACTTC. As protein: CASSVTSGFYEQYF.